The TCR beta chain under discussion was sequenced for a study of cytomegalovirus exposure and HLA in healthy donors. Study-level points and caveats: An analysis done earlier found most TCR beta V segments productive about 87% or about 30% of the time. Sequencing likely generated an artifact that appeared as a cluster of highly shared sequence variants. Immune exposure data for these donors was limited to CMV serostatus.

As regards this clone: Antigen: not known.

With 5 bases clipped from V and 8 bases from J, the junction kept 10 bases outside the gene matches. Germline CDR1 GTSNPN, CDR2 SVGIG (reference sequence). The CDR3 sequence is 13 residues long. The PCR made use of 60 Vbeta and 13 Jbeta primers. Repertoires were generated with immunoSEQ multiplex PCR, while TCRdb's copy carries only in-frame clones and drops some. Seen here are more than 85,000 clones, over 75% observed once, and the top ten hold approximately 2%. Sequencing was carried out using PBMCs. The chain is built from TRBV30 and TRBJ1-2; 8 bases line up with TRBD1. The clonotype originates from a boy between 10 and 17 years old in good health and CMV-seronegative. The CDR3 nucleotides are TGTGCCTGGGAGGCGGGGACAGGCGGCGGCTACACCTTC. Residues: CAWEAGTGGGYTF.